This passage covers 14 T cell receptor beta chains from one sample sequenced in a study of shared clonotypes between healthy human individuals. Libraries were prepared by immunoSEQ multiplex PCR; TCRdb keeps only in-frame clonotypes and omits some of them. The sample lists about 2.1 million clones, roughly 93% occurring once. Terminally differentiated effector memory CD45RA+ cells were excluded by CCR7 positive selection of CD45RO-negative cells. The sequencing sample was made of naive CD8+ T cells from PBMCs. Receptors were obtained from a man between 18 and 35 years old in good health. Some clones in this sample may be carry-over from other donors' samples.

The rearrangement joins TRBV6-4 to TRBJ1-1; maybe TRBD1 (5 bases). The germline gives CDR1 MRHNA, CDR2 SNTAGT. With 3 bases removed from V and 4 bases from J, the gap between germline ends came to 9 bases. The CDR3 extends over 13 amino acids. The CDR3 here is CASSEGRATEAFF. For the CDR3, the DNA is TGTGCCAGCAGTGAAGGCAGGGCCACTGAAGCTTTCTTT.

This chain connects TRBV27 to TRBJ1-1; a weak D match, TRBD1 (5 bases). The germline V gene encodes CDR1 MNHEY and CDR2 SMNVEV (reference sequence). The CDR3 totals 16 residues. V shed 5 bases and J shed 11 bases, with 27 bases lying between them. DNA for the CDR3: TGTGCCAGCAGTCGCCGGGACGGGGCGAGGTCTCCGACGGCTTTCTTT. It yields the protein CASSRRDGARSPTAFF.

The chain recombines TRBV27 with TRBJ2-1, with 8 bases aligning to TRBD2. J lost 2 bases, V lost 2 bases, and 8 bases had no gene match. This CDR3 has 17 residues. From germline, CDR1 is MNHEY and CDR2 SMNVEV (reference sequence). CDR3 amino acids: CASSLAGGPLPYNEQFF. CDR3 DNA sequence: TGTGCCAGCAGTTTAGCGGGAGGCCCTCTCCCCTACAATGAGCAGTTCTTC.

J is TRBJ1-2 and V is TRBV4-1, with TRBD1 matching 8 bases. There are 14 residues in the CDR3. Germline values: CDR1 MGHRA, CDR2 YSYEKL. V trimming: 6 bases; J trimming: 4 bases; junction bases outside the gene matches: 7. CDR3 bases: TGCGCCAGCAGACCCACAGGGGGTGTCTATGGCTACACCTTC. Encoded protein: CASRPTGGVYGYTF.

This clone was detected a few times. The chain employs TRBV27 and TRBJ2-7; TRBD2 might be the D (5 bases). The CDR3 spans 14 residues. The germline V gene has CDR1 MNHEY and CDR2 SMNVEV (reference sequence). V shed 3 bases and J shed 3 bases, with 12 bases lying between them. DNA of the CDR3: TGTGCCAGCAGTTTCTCGAGCGGAGACTACGAGCAGTACTTC. Translated: CASSFSSGDYEQYF.

This sequence joins TRBV27 and TRBJ2-7; D is ambiguous. The CDR3 covers 14 residues. V was trimmed by 8 bases and J by 4 bases, leaving 18 bases between them. Germline V gives CDR1 MNHEY, CDR2 SMNVEV (reference sequence). CDR3 loop: CASGPSGLPYEQYF. CDR3 nucleotide sequence: TGTGCCAGCGGCCCGAGTGGCCTGCCTTACGAGCAGTACTTC.

The rearrangement joins TRBV7-9 to TRBJ2-7; D is unresolved. CDR1 and CDR2 from the germline V gene are SEHNR and FQNEAQ (reference sequence). Trimming cost V 5 bases and J 6 bases, with 14 bases left between them. The CDR3 covers 13 residues. For the CDR3, the DNA is TGTGCCAGCAGCCCCCCTGGTCCCAGCGAGCAGTACTTC. It is translated as CASSPPGPSEQYF.

The chain has TRBV7-6 and TRBJ1-1; D uncertain. Per the germline V gene, CDR1 is SGHVS and CDR2 is FNYEAQ. V shed 1 base and J shed 4 bases, with 7 bases lying between them. The CDR3 spans 13 residues. As DNA, the CDR3 is TGTGCCAGCAGCTTAGGAAGAATCACTGAAGCTTTCTTT. This encodes CASSLGRITEAFF.

This clone was seen once. Here the CDR3 DNA reads TGTGCCAGCAGTGAGCGAATTGGGGGTAACTATGGCTACACCTTC. This translates into CASSERIGGNYGYTF. The chain employs TRBV6-4 and TRBJ1-2, with a weak D call TRBD1 (5 bases). The V gene's germline CDR1 is MRHNA and CDR2 SNTAGT. The V gene lost 3 bases and the J gene lost 1 base, with 12 bases spanning the gap. This CDR3 is built from 15 residues.

The rearrangement joins TRBV4-1 to TRBJ1-1, with a possible D match to TRBD1 (6 bases). Trimming took off 4 bases at V and 1 base at J, with 19 bases between the two ends. This CDR3 region has 17 residues. The V gene's germline CDR1 is MGHRA and CDR2 YSYEKL. CDR3 nucleotide sequence: TGCGCCAGCAGCCCATACGTAGGGGGGGTTGGGAACACTGAAGCTTTCTTT. Translation: CASSPYVGGVGNTEAFF.

The DNA for the CDR3 is TGTGCCAGCAGTCCTTCGAGGGTAGTTGGGGCAGATACGCAGTATTTT. Its protein product is CASSPSRVVGADTQYF. This chain uses TRBV28 with TRBJ2-3, with D perhaps TRBD2 (5 bases). V was trimmed by 5 bases and J by 4 bases, leaving 19 bases between them. The CDR3 spans 16 residues. Germline CDR1 is MDHEN and CDR2 is SYDVKM.

V usage is TRBV19 and J usage is TRBJ2-7; a weak D match, TRBD2 (5 bases). Germline lookup yields CDR1 LNHDA and CDR2 SQIVND (reference sequence). This CDR3 spans 14 amino acids. Trimming shortened V by 1 base and J by 2 bases, and 9 bases separated the two germline ends. In DNA form, the CDR3 reads TGTGCCAGTAGTATAGCAGCGGCTACCTACGAGCAGTACTTC. Translating gives CASSIAAATYEQYF.

The J gene is TRBJ2-1, the V gene TRBV4-3; D perhaps matches TRBD1 (5 bases). The V gene lost 1 base and the J gene lost 4 bases, with 11 bases spanning the gap. CDR1 and CDR2 from the germline V gene are LGHNA and YSLEER. The CDR3 contains 15 residues. CDR3 in amino acids: CASSQAGSLYNEQFF. CDR3 coding DNA: TGCGCCAGCAGCCAAGCAGGGTCGTTATACAATGAGCAGTTCTTC.

J is TRBJ2-1 and V is TRBV5-1; 8 nucleotides align to TRBD1. This CDR3 is built from 16 residues. V shed 2 bases, J shed 5 bases, and the junction held 9 bases outside the gene matches. Germline V gene lookup returns CDR1 SGHRS and CDR2 YFSETQ. The CDR3 is CASSFGPDRANNEQFF. Here the CDR3 DNA reads TGCGCCAGCAGCTTTGGGCCGGACAGGGCCAACAATGAGCAGTTCTTC.